This TCR beta chain is from a study of neoadjuvant nivolumab and ipilimumab in lung cancer. V was clipped by 6 bases and J by 0 bases, with 12 bases between them. Germline V CDR1 and CDR2: SGHKS, YYEKEE (reference sequence). The CDR3 runs 14 residues. Produced via immunoSEQ multiplex PCR; TCRdb's table is partial and in-frame only. The sample yields tens of thousands of clones, under 95% seen once. J is TRBJ1-1 and V is TRBV5-5, with D perhaps TRBD1 (5 bases). This specimen consisted of peripheral blood, obtained after neoadjuvant nivolumab, alone or with ipilimumab, at or shortly before surgery. The TCR sequence derives from an adult with non-small cell lung cancer. The CDR3 nucleotides are TGTGCCAGCACCTACGCAGGGATGAACACTGAAGCTTTCTTT. It is translated as CASTYAGMNTEAFF.